What follows are 3 T cell receptor beta chains derived from one specimen sequenced in a study of blood T cell repertoires in COVID-19. Here immunoSEQ multiplex PCR was the method, and the copy in TCRdb shows in-frame clones only, minus some. There are about 200,000 clones in the sample; 80% to 90% occur only once, and just over 0.7% lies in the top ten. The sample taken for sequencing was peripheral blood. These receptors were obtained from a middle-aged man with acute or convalescent COVID-19.

The CDR3 DNA sequence: TGTGCCATCAGTGAGAAACCATTTAGCTCCTACGAGCAGTACTTC. Translating gives CAISEKPFSSYEQYF. This chain uses TRBV10-3 with TRBJ2-7; D unresolved. The V gene's germline CDR1 is ENHRY and CDR2 SYGVKD. Trimming left V 2 bases short and J 0 bases short, with 11 bases between. The CDR3 totals 15 residues.

The CDR3 DNA reads TGCGCCAGCAGCCTAACAGGGGGCCCTGGGGCCAACGTCCTGACTTTC. Its protein product is CASSLTGGPGANVLTF. The chain joins TRBV4-1 to TRBJ2-6, with 9 bases fitting TRBD1. This CDR3 spans 16 amino acids. Looked up from germline, CDR1 is MGHRA and CDR2 is YSYEKL. J gave up 2 bases and V 4 bases, and 3 bases lay outside the gene matches.

The chain is built from TRBV19 and TRBJ2-7, with 10 bases fitting TRBD2. The V and J ends lost 8 bases and 7 bases, in that order; junction bases with no gene match: 8. Germline V gives CDR1 LNHDA, CDR2 SQIVND (reference sequence). The CDR3 sequence is 13 residues long. As DNA, the CDR3 is TGTGCCAGTGGACTAGCGGCACATCGAGAGCAGTACTTC. This gives the protein CASGLAAHREQYF.